This is a list of T cell receptor beta chains from one sample in a study of Graves' ophthalmopathy and Graves' hyperthyroidism. TCRdb called the multiplex PCR reads again in MiXCR, with one record for every CDR3 protein. The sample comprises about 740,000 distinct CDR3 sequences, about 44% of which are singletons, and 35% to 55% rests with the top ten. The sequenced sample was peripheral blood. These receptor sequences come from an adult man with Graves' ophthalmopathy. The CDR3 runs from the conserved cysteine through the conserved F or W. Each record gives: clone size, D gene, J gene, V gene, CDR3 DNA, CDR3 protein. A D gene is named only where the DNA matches it firmly. Clone size is shown for a subset of rows, as once, few, many or a class of expanded clone.

many | TRBD2 | TRBJ2-5 | TRBV29-1 | TGCAGCGTTGAACTAGCGGGCGGGGAGACCCAGTACTTC | CSVELAGGETQYF
. | . | TRBJ1-1 | TRBV20-1 | TGCAGTGCTAGAGATCGAGATCGGACTGAAGCTTTCTTT | CSARDRDRTEAFF
. | . | TRBJ1-2 | TRBV2 | TGTGCCACTGCACTTGAACAAATGCATGGCTACACCTTC | CATALEQMHGYTF
. | . | TRBJ1-3 | TRBV14 | TGTGCCAGCAGCCTGGACGTTGGAAACACCATATATTTT | CASSLDVGNTIYF
. | . | TRBJ1-4 | TRBV20-1 | TGCAGTGCTAAAAAGGGGCTCTACGAGGAAAAACTGTTTTTT | CSAKKGLYEEKLFF
few | TRBD1 | TRBJ2-7 | TRBV5-1 | TGCGCCAGCAGCGGTGGGACAGACGACGAGCAGTACTTC | CASSGGTDDEQYF
. | . | TRBJ2-7 | TRBV7-9 | TGCGCCAGCAGCCAAGGGACAGCCGGGGGAGAGCAGTACTTC | CASSQGTAGGEQYF
few | TRBD2 | TRBJ2-5 | TRBV6-6 | TGTGCCAGCAGTATATCGAGCGGGAGACAAGAGACCCAGTACTTC | CASSISSGRQETQYF
. | . | TRBJ2-2 | TRBV6-4 | TGTGCCAGCAGTGACATCGGGAACGGGGAGCTGTTTTTT | CASSDIGNGELFF
. | . | TRBJ1-1 | TRBV9 | TGTGCCAGCAGCCCCCTGACAGTCAACACTGAAGCTTTCTTT | CASSPLTVNTEAFF
. | . | TRBJ1-1 | TRBV7-9 | TGTGCCAGCAGCCCTTACGCTGGCGGGGTAACAGGTAGGACTGAAGCTTTCTTT | CASSPYAGGVTGRTEAFF
. | . | TRBJ1-2 | TRBV5-4 | TGTGCTAGCAGCTTGGGGCAGTTTGCTTCCTATGGCTACACCTTC | CASSLGQFASYGYTF
many | TRBD2 | TRBJ2-7 | TRBV7-9 | TGTGCCAGCAGTCCGGGACTAGCGAGCTACTACGAGCAGTACTTC | CASSPGLASYYEQYF
. | . | TRBJ1-4 | TRBV20-1 | TGCAGTGCTAATCCTGGGTCAACTAATGAAAAACTGTTTTTT | CSANPGSTNEKLFF
many | . | TRBJ2-7 | TRBV29-1 | TGCAGCGTTGAGTCAGGGGCCTACGAGCAGTACTTC | CSVESGAYEQYF
. | TRBD2 | TRBJ2-5 | TRBV29-1 | TGCAGCGTTGAAGACGGACTAGCGCTTAAAGAGACCCAGTACTTC | CSVEDGLALKETQYF
. | TRBD1 | TRBJ2-7 | TRBV2 | TGTGCCAGCAGCTGGGACAGGGGGTACACCGAGCAGTACTTC | CASSWDRGYTEQYF
few | . | TRBJ1-2 | TRBV6-5 | TGTGCCAGCGGTATACTACAGGGCTACACCTTC | CASGILQGYTF
many | . | TRBJ1-2 | TRBV19 | TGTGCCAGTACCGCAGGACGCACCCTGAACTATGGCTACACCTTC | CASTAGRTLNYGYTF
few | . | TRBJ1-1 | TRBV20-1 | TGCAGTGCCTACAACTACAGGGCCTCGAACACTGAAGCTTTCTTT | CSAYNYRASNTEAFF
many | TRBD1 | TRBJ1-5 | TRBV24-1 | TGTGCCACCAGCGGACAGGGGAGATCCGTTAGCAATCAGCCCCAGCATTTT | CATSGQGRSVSNQPQHF
many | TRBD2 | TRBJ2-7 | TRBV11-2 | TGTGCCAGCAGCTTAATAGCGGGGTACGAGCAGTACTTC | CASSLIAGYEQYF
. | TRBD1 | TRBJ1-2 | TRBV29-1 | TGCAGCGTTATCGGACAGGGGAAGTTTGCCTTC | CSVIGQGKFAF
. | . | TRBJ2-2 | TRBV25-1 | TGTGCCAGCAGCCTAAGCAGGAGAGGGGCCGGGGAGCTGTTTTTT | CASSLSRRGAGELFF
few | . | TRBJ2-5 | TRBV2 | TGTGCCAGCAGTGACACAGGGAACACGGAGACCCAGTACTTC | CASSDTGNTETQYF
many | . | TRBJ2-7 | TRBV15 | TGTGCCACCAGCAGAGAGAGGCACGCGGGGCTAACTTACGAGCAGTACTTC | CATSRERHAGLTYEQYF
. | TRBD2 | TRBJ2-2 | TRBV25-1 | TGTGCCAGCAGTGTACTAGCGGGTAACACCGGGGAGCTGTTTTTT | CASSVLAGNTGELFF
few | TRBD2 | TRBJ2-7 | TRBV7-2 | TGTGCCAGCAGCTTAATGCTAGCGGGAGGGTACGAGCAGTACTTC | CASSLMLAGGYEQYF
. | . | TRBJ2-7 | TRBV7-9 | TGTGCCAGCAGCCAGACTGAGCAGGGGGAGCAGTACTTC | CASSQTEQGEQYF
many | . | TRBJ1-3 | TRBV9 | TGTGCCAGCAGCGGCGAAGGGGATCGTGGAAACACCATATATTTT | CASSGEGDRGNTIYF
once | . | TRBJ2-2 | TRBV5-1 | TGCGCCAGCACCCGAGGAGGGGCCGCGAACACCGGGGAGCTGTTTTTT | CASTRGGAANTGELFF
many | . | TRBJ2-5 | TRBV7-9 | TGTGCCAGCAGCGCCCAGGAGGAACCAAACCAAGAGACCCAGTACTTC | CASSAQEEPNQETQYF
few | . | TRBJ1-2 | TRBV25-1 | TGTGCCAGCAGTCTCGGACGGGAGATAGGCTATGGCTACACCTTC | CASSLGREIGYGYTF
. | . | TRBJ1-6 | TRBV2 | TGTGCCAGCAGCTTGAATCAGGAAAGAGGCGGGTCACCCCTCCACTTT | CASSLNQERGGSPLHF
few | TRBD1 | TRBJ1-2 | TRBV10-3 | TGTGCCAGCAGTTTGGGTTCCAGGGGGCGGGGAGGCTACACCTTC | CASSLGSRGRGGYTF
. | . | TRBJ1-5 | TRBV20-1 | TGCAGTGCGGGCGAGGGACTTGGGGAGCCCCAGCATTTT | CSAGEGLGEPQHF
. | . | TRBJ1-1 | TRBV7-2 | TGTGCCAGCAGCCGGGACAACTCGAACACTGAAGCTTTCTTT | CASSRDNSNTEAFF